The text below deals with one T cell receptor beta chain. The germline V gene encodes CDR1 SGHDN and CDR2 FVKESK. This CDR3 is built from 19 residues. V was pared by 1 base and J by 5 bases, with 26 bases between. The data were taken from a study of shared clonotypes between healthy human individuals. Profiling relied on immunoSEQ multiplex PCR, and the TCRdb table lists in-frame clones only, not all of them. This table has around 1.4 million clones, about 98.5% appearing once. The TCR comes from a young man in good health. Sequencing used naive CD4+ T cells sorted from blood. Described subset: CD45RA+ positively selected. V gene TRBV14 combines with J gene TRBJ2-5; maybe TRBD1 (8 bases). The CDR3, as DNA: TGTGCCAGCAGCCAAGGTGGCTTGGACAGGGAACTAGCGTGGGAGACCCAGTACTTC. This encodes CASSQGGLDRELAWETQYF.